The rows below give T cell receptor beta chains drawn from one sample of a study of identical twins. TCRdb re-analysed the 5' RACE reads in MiXCR, keeping a single row per CDR3 protein. The sample consists of some 320,000 distinct CDR3 sequences, around 12% of them appearing once. These same records also appear under a second study, on yellow fever vaccine responses in identical twins.

Sequenced: CD8+ T cells sorted from blood. The receptors were gathered from a woman in her late teens or twenties in good health. The CDR3 runs from the conserved cysteine through the conserved F or W. The D gene is left open where the match is weak. Not every row has a clone size; where given, it reads once, few, many or a size class.

>TRBJ2-2|NA|few|TRBV20-1
TGCAGTGCTAGGGGCCAAGCGGACCTGAACACCGGGGAGCTGTTTTTT
CSARGQADLNTGELFF
>TRBJ2-3|NA|few|TRBV21-1
TGTGCTACAGGGGCGGGGGGCACCGATACGCAGTATTTT
CATGAGGTDTQYF
>TRBJ2-2|NA|few|TRBV24-1
TGTGCCACCAGTGATGGGTCCATACCCGGGGAGCTGTTTTTT
CATSDGSIPGELFF
>TRBJ1-1|NA|NA|TRBV7-9
TGTGCCAGCAGCTTTAGACACCAGTCCGGCACTGAAGCTTTCTTT
CASSFRHQSGTEAFF
>TRBJ2-1|NA|NA|TRBV29-1
TGCAGCGTTATGGGAGGTGGGATCTCCTACAATGAGCAGTTCTTC
CSVMGGGISYNEQFF
>TRBJ2-5|TRBD2|many|TRBV20-1
TGCAGTGCTAGCCCGGGACTAGCGGAACAAGAGACCCAGTACTTC
CSASPGLAEQETQYF
>TRBJ1-1|NA|few|TRBV5-1
TGCGCCAGCAGCAAGGGACCCAGGGATATGAACACTGAAGCTTTCTTT
CASSKGPRDMNTEAFF
>TRBJ2-4|NA|few|TRBV12-3/TRBV12-4
TGTGCCAGCAGTCCCCTGGGGCGGGACCCAGCCAAAAACATTCAGTACTTC
CASSPLGRDPAKNIQYF
>TRBJ2-7|TRBD1|many|TRBV27
TGTGCCAGCAGTTCCTTACAGGACAGGGAGGAGGACGAGCAGTACTTC
CASSSLQDREEDEQYF
>TRBJ2-1|NA|NA|TRBV20-1
TGCAGTGCTAATGGCGGGAACCGAGAGAGTTACAATGAGCAGTTCTTC
CSANGGNRESYNEQFF
>TRBJ2-7|NA|few|TRBV28
TGTGCCAGCGAGTCCAGGGACCTTTCCTACGAGCAGTACTTC
CASESRDLSYEQYF
>TRBJ2-2|NA|few|TRBV28
TGTGCCAGCAGTTTAAAGCCGGGAGTGAACACCGGGGAGCTGTTTTTT
CASSLKPGVNTGELFF
>TRBJ2-5|TRBD1|NA|TRBV2
TGTGCCAGCAGGTGGACAGGGGGTAGAGAGACCCAGTACTTC
CASRWTGGRETQYF
>TRBJ2-5|TRBD1|NA|TRBV3-1
TGTGCCAGCAGCCAATCCGGGACAGTTCAAGAGACCCAGTACTTC
CASSQSGTVQETQYF
>TRBJ2-1|NA|NA|TRBV3-1
TGTGCCAGCAGCCGGGACGTCACCTACAATGAGCAGTTCTTC
CASSRDVTYNEQFF
>TRBJ2-7|TRBD1|few|TRBV7-9
TGTGCCAGCAGCTTATTGGGGACAGACTACGAGCAGTACTTC
CASSLLGTDYEQYF
>TRBJ2-1|TRBD1|few|TRBV6-1
TGTGCCAGCAGTGAAGATGACAGGGTCGGGTACAATGAGCAGTTCTTC
CASSEDDRVGYNEQFF
>TRBJ2-5|TRBD1|few|TRBV7-8
TGTGCCAGCAGCTACATAGGGGGCAAGGGACAAGAGACCCAGTACTTC
CASSYIGGKGQETQYF
>TRBJ2-7|TRBD2|few|TRBV7-3
TGTGCCAGCAGCTTCTCTAGCGGGAGTGGGGAGCAGTACTTC
CASSFSSGSGEQYF
>TRBJ2-7|NA|NA|TRBV27
TGTGCCAGCAGCTACCTCCGCTCGGGGGACGAGCAGTACTTC
CASSYLRSGDEQYF
>TRBJ1-1|NA|NA|TRBV2
TGTGCCAGCCCCGGAATCCCCTCTGAAGCTTTCTTT
CASPGIPSEAFF
>TRBJ2-3|TRBD1|few|TRBV12-3/TRBV12-4
TGTGCCAGCAGTCGGACAGGGCCTAGCACAGATACGCAGTATTTT
CASSRTGPSTDTQYF
>TRBJ1-2|NA|NA|TRBV20-1
TGCAGTGCTAGAGATACAGGGTATGGCTACACCTTC
CSARDTGYGYTF
>TRBJ1-6|NA|few|TRBV28
TGTGCCAGCAGTAAGGCGGGGGGCGGTAATTCACCCCTCCACTTT
CASSKAGGGNSPLHF
>TRBJ2-2|NA|NA|TRBV11-1
TGTGCCAGCAGCTTAGTGGACAGGACTAGCCGGGAATCGAACACCGGGGAGCTGTTTTTT
CASSLVDRTSRESNTGELFF
>TRBJ2-7|TRBD1|many|TRBV28
TGTGCCAGCAGTTTAGTGACAGGGCGGACCGAGCAGTACTTC
CASSLVTGRTEQYF
>TRBJ1-1|TRBD1|NA|TRBV4-1
TGCGCCAGCAGCCGCGTCCCGGGACAGGGGGCGAGGTCTGAAGCTTTCTTT
CASSRVPGQGARSEAFF
>TRBJ2-1|NA|few|TRBV27
TGTGCCAGCAGTTACGGGGTCATCTGGGAAAAAAATGAGCAGTTCTTC
CASSYGVIWEKNEQFF
>TRBJ2-1|NA|few|TRBV27
TGTGCCAGCAGCGACATTACGGGCAATGAGCAGTTCTTC
CASSDITGNEQFF
>TRBJ2-7|NA|few|TRBV3-1
TGTGCCAGCAGCCAAGACGAGGGGCCCGCCTACGAGCAGTACTTC
CASSQDEGPAYEQYF
>TRBJ2-2|TRBD2|few|TRBV11-2
TGTGCCAGCATCGAAAATGGACTAGCGGGCACCGGGGAGCTGTTTTTT
CASIENGLAGTGELFF
>TRBJ2-5|NA|NA|TRBV7-9
TGTGCCAGCAGCCTCACGGTGGAGACCCAGTACTTC
CASSLTVETQYF
>TRBJ2-2|NA|NA|TRBV5-6
TGTGCCAGCAGCTTGCGGGTCTACACCGGGGAGCTGTTTTTT
CASSLRVYTGELFF
>TRBJ2-2|TRBD2|few|TRBV4-1
TGCGCCAGCAGCCTGAGACTCACTAGCGGGAACACCGGGGAGCTGTTTTTT
CASSLRLTSGNTGELFF
>TRBJ2-7|TRBD2|many|TRBV3-1
TGTGCCAGCAGCCCGGGACTAGCGGGAATGGGGCAGTACTTC
CASSPGLAGMGQYF
>TRBJ2-7|TRBD2|many|TRBV12-3/TRBV12-4
TGTGCCAGCAGGGTTAGCGGGAGGCCCGTGGACGAGCAGTACTTC
CASRVSGRPVDEQYF
>TRBJ2-1|NA|few|TRBV7-2
TGTGCCAGCAGCTTTACCCCCCCTCGCAATGAGCAGTTCTTC
CASSFTPPRNEQFF
>TRBJ2-1|NA|few|TRBV20-1
TGCAGTGCTAGACCGCGGACAACGAGCTCCTACAATGAGCAGTTCTTC
CSARPRTTSSYNEQFF
>TRBJ1-1|NA|many|TRBV27
TGTGCGACGGGCCGTTCCAGGGAAGCTTTCTTT
CATGRSREAFF
>TRBJ2-2|TRBD1|NA|TRBV6-1
TGTGCCAGCAGCCAGACAGGGTTGGACACCGGGGAGCTGTTTTTT
CASSQTGLDTGELFF
>TRBJ2-4|TRBD1|few|TRBV20-1
TGCAGTGCTAGACGATCGGAGACAGGGTCCAAAAACATTCAGTACTTC
CSARRSETGSKNIQYF
>TRBJ1-5|TRBD1|few|TRBV7-9
TGTGCCAGCAGCTGGGGGACAGGCAATCAGCCCCAGCATTTT
CASSWGTGNQPQHF
>TRBJ2-7|NA|few|TRBV28
TGTGCCAGCAGACCCCCGTCCGGAGGGTCCGAGCAGTACTTC
CASRPPSGGSEQYF
>TRBJ2-7|NA|few|TRBV2
TGTGCCAGCAGTGGGGGAGTGAGCGAGCAGTACTTC
CASSGGVSEQYF
>TRBJ2-1|TRBD1|few|TRBV24-1
TGTGCCACCAGTGATTCTAACAGGGGGCCCTACTACAATGAGCAGTTCTTC
CATSDSNRGPYYNEQFF
>TRBJ2-3|TRBD1|many|TRBV24-1
TGTGCCACCAGTGACTTAGACAGGGGGAGGGATACGCAGTATTTT
CATSDLDRGRDTQYF
>TRBJ2-3|TRBD2|few|TRBV5-6
TGTGCCAGCAGCTGGGGGCTAACCGGGACTAGCGGGGGGGCGGTATCTGATACGCAGTATTTT
CASSWGLTGTSGGAVSDTQYF
>TRBJ2-7|NA|few|TRBV4-1
TGCGCCAGCAGACTTGGCCTAGCCTCTGAGCAGTACTTC
CASRLGLASEQYF
>TRBJ2-7|NA|many|TRBV5-6
TGTGCCAGCAGCTTGGGGACATTCACAGACTACGAGCAGTACTTC
CASSLGTFTDYEQYF
>TRBJ2-1|NA|many|TRBV5-5
TGTGCCAGCAGCCCCCCGTCCCCAGGAAGGGATGAGCAGTTCTTC
CASSPPSPGRDEQFF
>TRBJ2-1|TRBD2|many|TRBV12-3/TRBV12-4
TGTGCCAGCAGCCTGACACCGGGACTAGCCAATGAGCAGTTCTTC
CASSLTPGLANEQFF
>TRBJ1-5|NA|many|TRBV27
TGTGCCAGCGGATCCTTACAGGGAGGGGTCAATCAGCCCCAGCATTTT
CASGSLQGGVNQPQHF
>TRBJ2-1|NA|NA|TRBV13
TGTGCCAGCAGCTTCGATCCGGGGTACAATGAGCAGTTCTTC
CASSFDPGYNEQFF
>TRBJ1-4|NA|few|TRBV7-9
TGTGCCAGCAGCTTAGTGGATCCCGGAGGGGGTGAAAAACTGTTTTTT
CASSLVDPGGGEKLFF
>TRBJ2-3|TRBD1|few|TRBV12-3/TRBV12-4
TGTGCCAGCAGTCCCTCCCGGACAGGGATGAGCACAGATACGCAGTATTTT
CASSPSRTGMSTDTQYF
>TRBJ2-3|TRBD2|NA|TRBV24-1
TGTGCCACCAGTGATTCCGAGCGGGAGTGGGCAGATACGCAGTATTTT
CATSDSEREWADTQYF
>TRBJ2-2|NA|few|TRBV20-1
TGCAGTGCTAGAGACCCGAGCAGGGGAGAGGGTACCGGGGAGCTGTTTTTT
CSARDPSRGEGTGELFF